This T cell receptor beta chain originates from a study of T cells expressing NK-cell markers. Overall study: Sequencing of TCR beta repertoires drew on sorted CD3+CD56+NKG2C+, CD3+CD56+NKG2C- and CD3+CD56-NKG2C+ T cells. Sequencing covered eight donors, seven HCMV-seropositive and one seronegative. Whole-study findings and limits: One observes that, in a handful of donors, these clonotypes were also the leading ones within the CD3+CD56-NKG2C+ fraction. The dominant NKG2C+ clonotypes represented about 1.0-7.5% of CD8+ T cells in five to seven donors.

On this clonotype itself: Its cognate antigen is unknown.

CDR1 is LNHNV and CDR2 is YYDKDF in the germline V gene (reference sequence). CDR3 length: 16 residues. TCRdb reanalyzed the 5' RACE reads and collapses them to one entry per CDR3 protein, without DNA. In total, the table holds 550,000 to 600,000 distinct CDR3 sequences. The TCR originated in a young man in good health. Material: blood T cells: a sorted CD56 or NKG2C T cell subset, CD4+ or CD8+ T cells, or bulk PBMC T cells (not recorded which). The J gene is TRBJ2-1, the V gene TRBV15; the D call from TCRdb, TRBD1, cannot be confirmed without DNA. CDR3 sequence: CATSSPGADSYNEQFF.